Below, one TCR beta chain is given with its context. The data originate from a study of shared clonotypes between healthy human individuals. Turning to the study itself: The composition of the donors was a couple of women and a few men aged 18 to 49.

With 5 bases clipped from V and 2 bases from J, the junction kept 5 bases outside the gene matches. Germline V gives CDR1 SGHVS, CDR2 FQNEAQ. This CDR3 spans 14 amino acids. The sequenced material, unsorted PBMC DNA, was run on ten immunoSEQ deep assay plates. Under the authors' procedure: There were no quality scores in the junction-only immunoSEQ sequences, so filtering differed. The method was immunoSEQ multiplex PCR; TCRdb's version includes in-frame clones alone and lacks a portion of them. V, J and clone size were drawn from that table, and D and trimming were deduced from the DNA. In the table there are approximately 470,000 clones, around four fifths of which are singletons.

This chain joins TRBV7-8 and TRBJ2-7, with 8 positions matching TRBD2. Sequenced sample: PBMCs. The TCR comes from a woman aged 40-49 years in good health. Some clones in this sample may be carry-over from other donors' samples. The CDR3 bases are TGTGCCAGCAGCCCTACGGGACTAGCCTACGAGCAGTACTTC. It codes for CASSPTGLAYEQYF.